These T cell receptor beta chains were read from a single sample in a study of Ad26.COV2.S vaccination and SARS-CoV-2 variants. Method: immunoSEQ multiplex PCR; TCRdb's copy keeps in-frame clones and lacks some. Altogether about 470,000 clones are present, less than 95% being singletons, with the ten largest covering around 4.5%. Here the sequenced sample was peripheral blood, taken in a trial of Ad26.COV2.S vaccine versus placebo. The receptors stem from a person aged 18-65 years who received the Ad26.COV2.S COVID-19 vaccine or a placebo. Each CDR3 is given with its conserved first and last residue. The D gene is left open where the match is weak. Some rows have no size entry. The others give once, few or many, or a class for an expanded clone.

>TRBD1|TRBJ1-5|TRBV27|.
CASSFRGQGSNQPQHF
TGTGCCAGCAGTTTCCGCGGACAGGGGAGCAATCAGCCCCAGCATTTT
>.|TRBJ2-3|TRBV6-5|.
CATPRDSSTDTQYF
TGTGCCACCCCGAGGGATTCTAGCACAGATACGCAGTATTTT
>TRBD2|TRBJ2-7|TRBV4-2|.
CASSQEVLAGSYEQYF
TGTGCCAGCAGCCAAGAGGTTCTAGCGGGGTCCTACGAGCAGTACTTC
>.|TRBJ2-1|TRBV4-3|.
CASSQGTGRVVNEQFF
TGCGCCAGCAGCCAAGGTACCGGGCGGGTGGTCAATGAGCAGTTCTTC
>TRBD1|TRBJ2-7|TRBV9|.
CASSVAGTGKYEQYF
TGTGCCAGCAGCGTCGCCGGGACAGGGAAGTACGAGCAGTACTTC
>.|TRBJ1-4|TRBV10-3|.
CAISAAALEKLFF
TGTGCCATCAGTGCGGCAGCTCTCGAGAAACTGTTTTTT
>TRBD1|TRBJ2-4|TRBV29-1|.
CSVEAPGQGGGVNIQYF
TGCAGCGTTGAAGCCCCGGGACAGGGGGGAGGCGTAAACATTCAGTACTTC
>.|TRBJ1-1|TRBV5-1|.
CASSLEEGTEAFF
TGCGCCAGCAGCCTGGAAGAGGGCACTGAAGCTTTCTTT
>TRBD1|TRBJ2-6|TRBV5-4|.
CASSNRDRFFSGANVLTF
TGTGCCAGCAGCAACCGGGACAGGTTTTTCTCTGGGGCCAACGTCCTGACTTTC
>.|TRBJ2-7|TRBV2|.
CASSRDNQLYEQYF
TGTGCCAGCAGCCGGGACAACCAACTCTACGAGCAGTACTTC
>.|TRBJ2-5|TRBV21-1|.
CASSKETGQAQETQYF
TGTGCCAGCAGCAAAGAGACGGGACAGGCCCAAGAGACCCAGTACTTC
>.|TRBJ1-3|TRBV11-2|.
CASSLRIGTGNTIYF
TGTGCCAGCAGCTTACGGATAGGGACTGGAAACACCATATATTTT
>.|TRBJ1-1|TRBV4-2|.
CASSQEYGADTEAFF
TGTGCCAGCAGCCAAGAGTATGGGGCGGACACTGAAGCTTTCTTT
>TRBD2|TRBJ2-2|TRBV24-1|.
CATSDPAVAGGLDTGELFF
TGTGCCACCAGTGACCCCGCGGTAGCGGGAGGGCTGGACACCGGGGAGCTGTTTTTT
>.|TRBJ1-5|TRBV12-3/TRBV12-4|.
CASSFKVYQPQHF
TGTGCCAGCAGTTTTAAAGTATATCAGCCCCAGCATTTT
>TRBD1|TRBJ1-5|TRBV6-1|.
CASSEAGQYSNQPQHF
TGTGCCAGCAGTGAAGCGGGACAGTATAGCAATCAGCCCCAGCATTTT
>.|TRBJ2-7|TRBV28|.
CASMVGGLTSEQYF
TGTGCCAGCATGGTGGGGGGGCTGACTAGCGAGCAGTACTTC
>TRBD2|TRBJ2-1|TRBV4-3|.
CASSQDGASGMAYNEQFF
TGCGCCAGCAGCCAAGATGGGGCTAGCGGAATGGCCTACAATGAGCAGTTCTTC
>.|TRBJ2-7|TRBV5-4|.
CASSLRQGTTYEQYF
TGTGCCAGCAGCTTGCGACAAGGGACGACCTACGAGCAGTACTTC
>.|TRBJ2-7|TRBV4-1|.
CASSRGTYESEQYF
TGCGCCAGCAGCCGCGGGACTTACGAGTCCGAGCAGTACTTC
>.|TRBJ1-5|TRBV15|.
CATVGDYSNQPQHF
TGTGCCACCGTGGGGGACTATAGCAATCAGCCCCAGCATTTT
>.|TRBJ2-2|TRBV6-2/TRBV6-3|.
CASSYNRNTGELFF
TGTGCCAGCAGTTACAACAGGAACACCGGGGAGCTGTTTTTT
>.|TRBJ1-6|TRBV5-6|once
CASSDSRAGVVLHF
TGTGCCAGCAGCGACAGCCGCGCTGGAGTGGTCCTCCACTTT
>TRBD1|TRBJ1-6|TRBV5-6|.
CASSTGQQSPLHF
TGTGCCAGCAGCACGGGACAGCAGTCACCCCTCCACTTT
>TRBD2|TRBJ2-3|TRBV28|.
CASTPMGTSRPDTQYF
TGTGCCAGCACCCCTATGGGGACTAGTAGGCCAGATACGCAGTATTTT
>.|TRBJ2-4|TRBV6-5|.
CASSSSELAKNIQYF
TGTGCCAGCAGCTCTAGCGAACTAGCCAAAAACATTCAGTACTTC
>.|TRBJ1-2|TRBV18|once
CASSPMETYGYTF
TGTGCCAGCTCACCAATGGAAACCTATGGCTACACCTTC
>TRBD1|TRBJ1-2|TRBV29-1|.
CSVVGQGSGYTF
TGCAGCGTAGTCGGACAGGGAAGTGGCTACACCTTC
>TRBD2|TRBJ2-7|TRBV28|.
CASSPGGLASTYEQYF
TGTGCCAGCAGTCCCGGGGGACTAGCATCTACCTACGAGCAGTACTTC
>TRBD1|TRBJ2-1|TRBV3-1/TRBV3-2|.
CASSQTSQGAEWTLSYNEQFF
TGTGCCAGCAGCCAGACTTCCCAGGGGGCTGAATGGACCCTCTCCTACAATGAGCAGTTCTTC
>.|TRBJ2-1|TRBV5-6|.
CASSFRLGVINEQFF
TGTGCCAGCAGCTTTAGGCTTGGAGTAATCAATGAGCAGTTCTTC
>TRBD2|TRBJ2-1|TRBV3-1/TRBV3-2|.
CASSPSGRQYNEQFF
TGTGCCAGCAGTCCTAGCGGGAGGCAGTACAATGAGCAGTTCTTC
>.|TRBJ1-2|TRBV5-4|.
CASRRQASSNYGYTF
TGTGCCAGCAGGCGACAGGCTTCTTCTAACTATGGCTACACCTTC
>TRBD2|TRBJ2-3|TRBV4-2|.
CASSPIRTSGRATDTQYF
TGTGCCAGCAGCCCCATCCGGACTAGCGGGAGAGCTACAGATACGCAGTATTTT
>.|TRBJ2-7|TRBV5-4|.
CASSLSQAAHGEQYF
TGTGCCAGCAGCTTGAGTCAGGCGGCTCATGGCGAGCAGTACTTC
>TRBD2|TRBJ2-3|TRBV27|.
CASSWTAGERYF
TGTGCCAGCAGTTGGACAGCGGGAGAGCGGTATTTT
>.|TRBJ2-1|TRBV11-1|.
CASSSFRDEQFF
TGTGCCAGCAGCTCCTTTCGGGATGAGCAGTTCTTC
>TRBD1|TRBJ1-2|TRBV7-9|.
CASSDNRGLGYTF
TGTGCCAGCAGCGATAACAGGGGGCTCGGCTACACCTTC
>TRBD1|TRBJ1-2|TRBV19|.
CASSTYGTAYGYTF
TGTGCCAGTAGTACCTACGGGACAGCCTATGGCTACACCTTC
>.|TRBJ2-1|TRBV5-1|.
CASSLEEGADEQFF
TGCGCCAGCAGCTTGGAGGAGGGGGCGGATGAGCAGTTCTTC
>TRBD2|TRBJ2-7|TRBV6-6|.
CASSYTSAGYEQYF
TGTGCCAGCAGTTACACTAGCGCGGGCTACGAGCAGTACTTC
>.|TRBJ2-7|TRBV9|.
CASSGGSYEQYF
TGTGCCAGCAGCGGGGGCTCCTACGAGCAGTACTTC
>TRBD1|TRBJ2-7|TRBV30|.
CAWSKGQLFYEQYF
TGTGCCTGGAGCAAGGGACAGCTCTTCTACGAGCAGTACTTC
>.|TRBJ2-5|TRBV27|.
CASSQTPETQYF
TGTGCCAGCAGCCAGACCCCAGAGACCCAGTACTTC
>TRBD1|TRBJ1-3|TRBV13|once
CASSPDRGRNTIYF
TGTGCCAGCAGCCCCGACAGGGGGCGAAACACCATATATTTT
>.|TRBJ2-7|TRBV5-1|.
CASSLWGFDPVNEQYF
TGCGCCAGCAGCTTGTGGGGCTTCGATCCTGTAAACGAGCAGTACTTC
>.|TRBJ2-5|TRBV28|.
CASSFFIRDQETQYF
TGTGCCAGCAGTTTTTTCATCCGGGACCAAGAGACCCAGTACTTC
>TRBD2|TRBJ2-1|TRBV5-1|.
CASSSSGRPHNEQFF
TGCGCCAGCAGCAGCAGCGGGAGGCCCCACAATGAGCAGTTCTTC
>TRBD2|TRBJ2-5|TRBV7-2|.
CASSSLGGRSGETQYF
TGTGCCAGCAGCTCGCTCGGGGGGAGGTCTGGGGAGACCCAGTACTTC
>TRBD2|TRBJ2-7|TRBV5-5|.
CASSLDSGRGDYEQYF
TGTGCCAGCAGCTTGGATAGCGGGAGGGGAGATTACGAGCAGTACTTC
>TRBD1|TRBJ2-2|TRBV2|.
CASRPDRDFGELFF
TGTGCCAGCAGGCCGGACAGGGATTTCGGGGAGCTGTTTTTT
>.|TRBJ2-3|TRBV7-3|.
CASSLRAGWSDTQYF
TGTGCCAGCAGTCTTAGGGCTGGCTGGTCAGATACGCAGTATTTT
>.|TRBJ2-6|TRBV5-1|.
CASSSSSGANVLTF
TGCGCCAGCAGCTCGTCCTCTGGGGCCAACGTCCTGACTTTC
>TRBD2|TRBJ2-1|TRBV11-3|.
CASSLGVSGKDNEQFF
TGTGCCAGCAGCTTAGGGGTTAGCGGGAAGGACAATGAGCAGTTCTTC
>TRBD1|TRBJ2-3|TRBV6-1|.
CASSDGTGGWDTQYF
TGTGCCAGCAGTGATGGGACAGGGGGTTGGGATACGCAGTATTTT